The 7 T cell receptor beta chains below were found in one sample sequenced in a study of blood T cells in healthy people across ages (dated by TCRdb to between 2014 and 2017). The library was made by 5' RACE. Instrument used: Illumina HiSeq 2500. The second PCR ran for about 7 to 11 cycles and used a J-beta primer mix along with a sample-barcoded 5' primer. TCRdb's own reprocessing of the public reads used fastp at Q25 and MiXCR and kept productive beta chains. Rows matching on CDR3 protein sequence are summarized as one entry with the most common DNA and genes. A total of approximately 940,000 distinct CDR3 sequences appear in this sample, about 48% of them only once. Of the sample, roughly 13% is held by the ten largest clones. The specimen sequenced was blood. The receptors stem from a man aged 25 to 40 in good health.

CDR3 nucleotide sequence: TGTGCCAGCAGCCAAGGCGGGGTAGGGGAGCAGTACTTC. Its protein product is CASSQGGVGEQYF. The rearrangement uses TRBV3-1 and TRBJ2-7; D perhaps matches TRBD2 (6 bases). Trimming took 1 base from V and 7 from J, leaving 11 bases between them. The CDR3 is made up of 13 amino acids. Germline V gene lookup returns CDR1 LGHDT and CDR2 YNNKEL (reference sequence).

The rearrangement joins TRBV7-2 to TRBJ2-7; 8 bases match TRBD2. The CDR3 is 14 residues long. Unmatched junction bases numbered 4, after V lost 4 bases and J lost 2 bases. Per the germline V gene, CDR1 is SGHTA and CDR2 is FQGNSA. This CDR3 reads CASSYPGLAYEQYF. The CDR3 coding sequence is TGTGCCAGCAGCTATCCGGGACTAGCCTACGAGCAGTACTTC.

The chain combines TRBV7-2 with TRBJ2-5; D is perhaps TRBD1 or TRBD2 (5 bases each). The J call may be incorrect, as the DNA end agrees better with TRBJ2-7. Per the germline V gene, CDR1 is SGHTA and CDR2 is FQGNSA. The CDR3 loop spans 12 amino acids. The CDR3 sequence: CAIPGPGTEQYF. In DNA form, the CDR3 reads TGTGCCATACCCGGGCCAGGGACCGAGCAGTACTTC.

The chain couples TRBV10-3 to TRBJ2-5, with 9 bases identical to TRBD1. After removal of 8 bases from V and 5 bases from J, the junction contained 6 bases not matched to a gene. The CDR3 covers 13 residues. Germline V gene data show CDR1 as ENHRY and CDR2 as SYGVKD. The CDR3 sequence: CAIARTGDETQYF. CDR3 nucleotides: TGTGCCATCGCACGGACAGGGGATGAGACCCAGTACTTC.

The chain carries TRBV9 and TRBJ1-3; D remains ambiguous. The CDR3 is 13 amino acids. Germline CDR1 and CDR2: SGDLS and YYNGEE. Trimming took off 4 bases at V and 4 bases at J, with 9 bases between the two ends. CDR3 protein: CASSSEWGNTIYF. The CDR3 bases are TGTGCCAGCAGCTCCGAATGGGGAAACACCATATATTTT.

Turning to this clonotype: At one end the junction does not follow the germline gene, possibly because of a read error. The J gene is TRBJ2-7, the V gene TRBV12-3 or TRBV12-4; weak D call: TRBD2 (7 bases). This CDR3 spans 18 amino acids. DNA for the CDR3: TGTGCCGGCAGTTTATCCAGCGGGACAAAAAAATTCTCCTACGAGCAGTACTTC. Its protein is CAGSLSSGTKKFSYEQYF.

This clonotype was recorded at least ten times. In nucleotides, the CDR3 is TGTGCCGCCGACAGGGAGGGCTCTGGGGCCAACGTCCTGACTTTC. Translated, it gives CAADREGSGANVLTF. The gene calls are TRBV6-1 and TRBJ2-6, with D perhaps assigned TRBD1 or TRBD2 (7 bases each). Germline V lookup: CDR1 MNHNS, CDR2 SASEGT. CDR3 length equals 15 residues. V was shortened by 11 bases and J by 0 bases, with 14 bases between the two germline ends.